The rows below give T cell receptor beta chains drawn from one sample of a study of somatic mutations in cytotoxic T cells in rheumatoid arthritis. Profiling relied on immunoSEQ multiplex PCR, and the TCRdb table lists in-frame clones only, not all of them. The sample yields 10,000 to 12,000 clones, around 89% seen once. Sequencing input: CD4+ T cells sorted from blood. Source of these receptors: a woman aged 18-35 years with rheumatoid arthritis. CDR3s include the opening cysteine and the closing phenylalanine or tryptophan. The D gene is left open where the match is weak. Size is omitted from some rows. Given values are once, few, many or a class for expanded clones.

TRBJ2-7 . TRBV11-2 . TGTGCCAGCAGCTTAGGGCAGATCTCCTACGAGCAGTACTTC CASSLGQISYEQYF
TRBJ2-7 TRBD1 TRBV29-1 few TGCAGCGTTGGATTACAGGGGTCCGGCGAGCAGTACTTC CSVGLQGSGEQYF
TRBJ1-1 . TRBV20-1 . TGCAGTGCTTCCGATTTCGAGGCTTTCTTT CSASDFEAFF
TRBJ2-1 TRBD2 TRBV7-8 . TGTGCCAGCAGCTCAGGACTAGCGGGGGTGCATGAGCAGTTCTTC CASSSGLAGVHEQFF
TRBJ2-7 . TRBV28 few TGTGCCAGCAGTTCCATCATGGCCCACGAGCAGTACTTC CASSSIMAHEQYF
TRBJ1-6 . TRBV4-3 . TGCGCCAGCAGCCAAGGGGGGGTATCCTATAATTCACCCCTCCACTTT CASSQGGVSYNSPLHF
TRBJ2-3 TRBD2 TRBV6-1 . TGTGCCAGCAGTGAAGGGGTAGCGGGGGGGATACGGGATACGCAGTATTTT CASSEGVAGGIRDTQYF
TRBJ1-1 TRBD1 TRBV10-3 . TGTGCCACCTGGACAGGGGGCCTGGTAATGAACACTGAAGCTTTCTTT CATWTGGLVMNTEAFF
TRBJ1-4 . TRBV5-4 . TGTGCCAGCAGCCTCGCCCCGGGAACGTCATTAAATGAAAAACTGTTTTTT CASSLAPGTSLNEKLFF
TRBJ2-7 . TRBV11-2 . TGTGCCAGCAGCTTAGGAGGGGGGGGGTACTTC CASSLGGGGYF
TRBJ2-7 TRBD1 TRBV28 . TGTGCCAGCAGCCTTCCTCCCGGGACAGCCGCCTACGAGCAGTACTTC CASSLPPGTAAYEQYF
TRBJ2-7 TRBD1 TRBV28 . TGTGCCAGCAATTTGGTGGTGGGACAGGGGCGTGGGGAGCAGTACTTC CASNLVVGQGRGEQYF
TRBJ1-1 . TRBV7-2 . TGTGCCAGCAGTCTGGGGCAGTGGAACACTGAAGCTTTCTTT CASSLGQWNTEAFF
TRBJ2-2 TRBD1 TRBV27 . TGTGCCAGCAGGATAGGGACAGGGGGGACCGGGGAGCTGTTTTTT CASRIGTGGTGELFF
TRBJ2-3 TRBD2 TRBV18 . TGTGCCAGCTCACCGATTGACGTTACTAGCGGGAGCACAGATACGCAGTATTTT CASSPIDVTSGSTDTQYF
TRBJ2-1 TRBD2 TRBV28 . TGTGCGACTAGCGGGAGGTACAATGAGCAGTTCTTC CATSGRYNEQFF
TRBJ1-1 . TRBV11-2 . TGTGCCAGCAGACAGGCGCCCGGGACTGAAGCTTTCTTT CASRQAPGTEAFF
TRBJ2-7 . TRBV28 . TGTGCCAGCAGTGTCAGTTACGAGCAGTACTTC CASSVSYEQYF
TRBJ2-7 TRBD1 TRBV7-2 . TGTGCCAGCAGCTTAGCCTACTTGGGACAGGGGCGGGAGCAGTACTTC CASSLAYLGQGREQYF
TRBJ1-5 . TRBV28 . TGTGCCGCGGGAGGGATCCAGCCCCAGCATTTT CAAGGIQPQHF
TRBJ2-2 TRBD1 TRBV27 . TGTGCCAGTAGGGGGACAGGGAGAACCGGGGAGCTGTTTTTT CASRGTGRTGELFF
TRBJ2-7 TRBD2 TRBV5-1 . TGCGCCAGCAGTTTCCTAGCGGCCAGCTCCTACGAGCAGTACTTC CASSFLAASSYEQYF
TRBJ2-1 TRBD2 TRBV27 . TGTGCCAGCAGTTTAAGGTGGGAGGGCCCGAGTGAGCAGTTCTTC CASSLRWEGPSEQFF
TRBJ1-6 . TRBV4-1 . TGCGCCAGCAGCCAAGGGGATAGGGGGGGCAATTATAATTCACCCCTCCACTTT CASSQGDRGGNYNSPLHF
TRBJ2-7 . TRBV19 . TGTGCCAGTAGCGGGTGGCCTACCTACGAGCAGTACTTC CASSGWPTYEQYF
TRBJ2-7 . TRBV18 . TGTGCCAGCTCACCAGGAGGTTACCCCTACGAGCAGTACTTC CASSPGGYPYEQYF
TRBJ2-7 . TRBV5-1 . TGCGCCAGCAGCTTGAGGGTCGGACAGAGCTCCTACGAGCAGTACTTC CASSLRVGQSSYEQYF
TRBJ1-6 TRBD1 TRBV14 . TGTGCCAGCAGCCAAGGAACCACAGGGGCGGGTTCACCCCTCCACTTT CASSQGTTGAGSPLHF
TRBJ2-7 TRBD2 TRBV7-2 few TGTGCCAGCAGCTTCAGAGCGGGATACGAGCAGTACTTC CASSFRAGYEQYF
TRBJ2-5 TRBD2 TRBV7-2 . TGTGCCAGCAGCTCCCAGGGACTAGCGGGCCTGTACTTC CASSSQGLAGLYF
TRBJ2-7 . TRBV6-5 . TGTGCCAGCAGCTCCCTCACAGGGTCCTCCTACGAGCAGTACTTC CASSSLTGSSYEQYF
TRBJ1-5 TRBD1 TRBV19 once TGTGCCAGTAGGGGTTCAGGGGGCGGGCAGCCCCAGCATTTT CASRGSGGGQPQHF
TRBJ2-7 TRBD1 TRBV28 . TGTGCCAGCAGTACCCAGACAGGGGTTGAGCGACACGAGCAGTACTTC CASSTQTGVERHEQYF
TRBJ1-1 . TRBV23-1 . TGCGCCAGCAGTCAACGGGTCCTGGCTTTCTTT CASSQRVLAFF
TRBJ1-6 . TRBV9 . TGTGCCAGCAGCGTAGCACAGTCTAATTCACCCCTCCACTTT CASSVAQSNSPLHF
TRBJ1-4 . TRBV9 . TGTGCCAGCAGCTCCCTCGGGACAACTAATGAAAAACTGTTTTTT CASSSLGTTNEKLFF
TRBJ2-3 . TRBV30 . TGTGCCTGGAGTTGGGGGGAGGACCCTAGCACAGATACGCAGTATTTT CAWSWGEDPSTDTQYF
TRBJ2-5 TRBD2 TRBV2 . TGTGCCAGAGGCCGCGGCGGGGGGGAGACCCAGTACTTC CARGRGGGETQYF
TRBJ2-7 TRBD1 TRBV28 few TGTGCCACCTGGACAGGGGTCGGGGACGAGCAGTACTTC CATWTGVGDEQYF
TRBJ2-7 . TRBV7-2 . TGTGCCAGCAGCTTAGGTACACGCTACGAGCAGTACTTC CASSLGTRYEQYF
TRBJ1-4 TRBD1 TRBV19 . TGTGCCAGTAGTATCTCGACAGGGTCTAATGAAAAACTGTTTTTT CASSISTGSNEKLFF
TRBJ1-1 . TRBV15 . TGTGCCACCAGCAGAGAGACAGGAATGAACACTGAAGCTTTCTTT CATSRETGMNTEAFF
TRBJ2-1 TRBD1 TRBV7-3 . TGTGCCAGCAGCTTAACAGGGGGCTTCAATGAGCAGTTCTTC CASSLTGGFNEQFF
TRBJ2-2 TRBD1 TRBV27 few TGTGCCAGCAGTTTATACAGGGGGACCGGGGAGCTGTTTTTT CASSLYRGTGELFF
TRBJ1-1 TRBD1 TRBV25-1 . TGTGCCAGCAGTGAAAGGGACAGGGGGACTGAAGCTTTCTTT CASSERDRGTEAFF
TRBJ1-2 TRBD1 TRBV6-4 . TGTGCCAGCAGTGAAGGGACAGGGCTTTATGGCTACACCTTC CASSEGTGLYGYTF
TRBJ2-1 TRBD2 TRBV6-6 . TGTGCCAGCCGTAGCGGGAGCTCCTACAATGAGCAGTTCTTC CASRSGSSYNEQFF
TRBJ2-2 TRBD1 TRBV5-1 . TGCGCCAGCAGCCCCGACAGGGTGGCCGGGGAGCTGTTTTTT CASSPDRVAGELFF
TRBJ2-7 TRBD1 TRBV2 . TGTGCCAGCGGACTCAGGACAGGCCCCAAGGACGAGCAGTACTTC CASGLRTGPKDEQYF
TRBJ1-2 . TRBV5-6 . TGTGCCAGCAGCGAACAGGGTCCTAACTATGGCTACACCTTC CASSEQGPNYGYTF
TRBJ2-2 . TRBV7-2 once TGTGCCAGCAGCTTAAGTTCTTCGGACACCGGGGAGCTGTTTTTT CASSLSSSDTGELFF
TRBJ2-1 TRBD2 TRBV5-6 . TGTGCCAGCAGCTTGTATGCGGGGGGGAATGAGCAGTTCTTC CASSLYAGGNEQFF
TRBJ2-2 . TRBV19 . TGTGCCAGTAGTCCCCAGGGCGGTAGGGGGACTATCTCTAACACCGGGGAGCTGTTTTTT CASSPQGGRGTISNTGELFF
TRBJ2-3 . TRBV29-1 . TGCAGCGTAGGACAGTCCACAGATACGCAGTATTTT CSVGQSTDTQYF
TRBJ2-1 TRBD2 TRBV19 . TGTGCCAGTAAGGGCGGGAGGAGTTTCAATGAGCAGTTCTTC CASKGGRSFNEQFF
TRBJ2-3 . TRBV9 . TGTGCCAGCACGTTATCCCGCGGTGGCACAGATACGCAGTATTTT CASTLSRGGTDTQYF
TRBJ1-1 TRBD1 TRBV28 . TGTGCCAGCAGTTCCCGGACAGGGCCCCTGAACACTGAAGCTTTCTTT CASSSRTGPLNTEAFF
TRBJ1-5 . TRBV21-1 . TGTGCCAGCAGCAAAGCCGCGGGAGAGAATCAGCCCCAGCATTTT CASSKAAGENQPQHF